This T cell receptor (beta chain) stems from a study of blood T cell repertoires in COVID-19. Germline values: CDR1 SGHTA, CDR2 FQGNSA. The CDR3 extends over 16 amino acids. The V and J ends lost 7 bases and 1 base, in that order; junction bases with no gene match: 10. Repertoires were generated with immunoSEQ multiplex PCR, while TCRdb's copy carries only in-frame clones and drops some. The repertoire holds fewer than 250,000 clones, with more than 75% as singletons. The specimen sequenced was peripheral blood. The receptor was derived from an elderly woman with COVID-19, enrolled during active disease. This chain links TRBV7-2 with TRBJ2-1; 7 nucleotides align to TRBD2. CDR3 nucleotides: TGTGCCAGCACCCGACTCGGCGGGGGATCCTACAATGAGCAGTTCTTC. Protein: CASTRLGGGSYNEQFF.